This is a list of T cell receptor beta chains from one sample in a study of control samples from healthy donors and cancer patients. Produced via immunoSEQ multiplex PCR; TCRdb's table is partial and in-frame only. This table has about 140,000 clones, about 90% appearing once. Sequencing used blood. The source of these receptors is a man aged 25 to 40 in good health. Both conserved end residues are part of each CDR3. Each record gives: clone size, V gene, D gene, J gene, CDR3 protein, CDR3 DNA. D genes are given only for firm matches. Part of the rows lack a size; the others show once, few, many or a class for expanded clones.

.	TRBV5-1	.	TRBJ1-1	CASSQAVVGTEAFF	TGCGCCAGCAGTCAAGCGGTTGTGGGCACTGAAGCTTTCTTT
.	TRBV7-9	TRBD2	TRBJ2-4	CASSPGTSGGLAKNIQYF	TGTGCCAGCAGCCCCGGGACTAGCGGGGGTTTAGCCAAAAACATTCAGTACTTC
.	TRBV10-3	.	TRBJ2-3	CAISTSAGDTQYF	TGTGCCATCTCGACTTCTGCTGGAGATACGCAGTATTTT
.	TRBV6-6	.	TRBJ1-1	CASSITGYRKNTEAFF	TGTGCCAGCAGTATTACAGGGTATCGAAAGAACACTGAAGCTTTCTTT
.	TRBV13	TRBD1	TRBJ1-1	CASSLGQGGEAFF	TGTGCCAGCAGCCTCGGACAGGGTGGTGAAGCTTTCTTT
.	TRBV28	.	TRBJ1-5	CASSFDGNQPQHF	TGTGCCAGCAGTTTTGACGGGAATCAGCCCCAGCATTTT
.	TRBV10-2	.	TRBJ1-2	CASSESLVGPNYGYTF	TGCGCCAGCAGTGAGTCTCTGGTCGGCCCTAACTATGGCTACACCTTC
.	TRBV28	.	TRBJ1-5	CASSPGGWDQPQHF	TGTGCCAGCAGCCCCGGGGGCTGGGACCAGCCCCAGCATTTT
.	TRBV6-1	.	TRBJ1-6	CASSEDGNSPLHF	TGTGCCAGCAGTGAAGACGGCAATTCACCCCTCCACTTT
.	TRBV3-1/TRBV3-2	.	TRBJ2-7	CASSLDGAYEQYF	TGTGCCAGCAGCCTAGACGGTGCCTACGAGCAGTACTTC
.	TRBV5-5	TRBD1	TRBJ2-3	CASSLSSQKGDRHTDTQYF	TGTGCCAGCAGCCTATCATCCCAGAAAGGGGACAGGCACACAGATACGCAGTATTTT
.	TRBV7-8	.	TRBJ1-2	CASSLATENYGYTF	TGTGCCAGCAGCTTAGCGACAGAGAACTATGGCTACACCTTC
.	TRBV6-1	TRBD1	TRBJ2-7	CASSERVDRGSYEQYF	TGTGCCAGCAGTGAACGAGTGGACAGGGGCTCCTACGAGCAGTACTTC
.	TRBV15	.	TRBJ1-2	CATSRGWGDYGYTF	TGTGCCACCAGCAGAGGATGGGGTGACTATGGCTACACCTTC
.	TRBV18	TRBD1	TRBJ1-5	CASSPRDRGYQPQHF	TGTGCCAGCTCACCGAGGGACAGGGGATACCAGCCCCAGCATTTT
.	TRBV9	.	TRBJ2-3	CASRRTDTQYF	TGTGCCAGCAGGCGCACAGATACGCAGTATTTT
.	TRBV11-2	.	TRBJ2-3	CASTLVHGPDTQYF	TGTGCCAGCACCCTGGTCCATGGGCCAGATACGCAGTATTTT
.	TRBV5-4	TRBD1	TRBJ2-3	CASSRTGEGADTQYF	TGTGCCAGCAGCCGGACAGGGGAGGGCGCAGATACGCAGTATTTT
once	TRBV19	.	TRBJ2-3	CASSIRFQGGTDTQYF	TGTGCCAGTAGTATTAGGTTTCAGGGGGGGACAGATACGCAGTATTTT
few	TRBV7-9	.	TRBJ1-4	CASRPSPRATNEKLFF	TGTGCCAGCAGACCCAGCCCCAGGGCAACTAATGAAAAACTGTTTTTT
.	TRBV10-1	.	TRBJ2-1	CASSSGGSSVNEQFF	TGCGCCAGCAGTTCCGGGGGTAGTTCGGTCAATGAGCAGTTCTTC
.	TRBV24-1	.	TRBJ1-6	CATDSPQVCLNSPLHF	TGTGCCACCGACTCACCGCAGGTGTGCTTAAATTCACCCCTCCACTTT
.	TRBV11-2	TRBD1	TRBJ1-2	CASSLVGTGQNYGYTF	TGTGCCAGCAGCTTAGTAGGAACGGGACAGAACTATGGCTACACCTTC
.	TRBV3-1/TRBV3-2	TRBD1	TRBJ2-7	CASSPGQVGGYEQYF	TGTGCCAGCAGCCCGGGACAGGTGGGGGGATACGAGCAGTACTTC
.	TRBV18	TRBD1	TRBJ1-1	CASSPSTGGTEAFF	TGTGCCAGCTCACCTAGTACAGGGGGCACTGAAGCTTTCTTT
.	TRBV6-4	.	TRBJ2-1	CASSGEGSPYNEQFF	TGTGCCAGCAGTGGTGAGGGGTCTCCATACAATGAGCAGTTCTTC
.	TRBV10-3	.	TRBJ2-1	CAISEVGGAYNEQFF	TGTGCCATCAGTGAAGTGGGCGGGGCGTACAATGAGCAGTTCTTC
.	TRBV2	.	TRBJ2-7	CASSDARVYEQYF	TGTGCCAGCAGTGATGCCCGAGTCTACGAGCAGTACTTC
.	TRBV3-1/TRBV3-2	TRBD1	TRBJ1-5	CASSHGTGPHQPQHF	TGTGCCAGCAGCCATGGGACAGGGCCCCATCAGCCCCAGCATTTT
.	TRBV10-3	.	TRBJ2-7	CAISDLRGGAYEQYF	TGTGCCATCAGTGATTTAAGGGGCGGGGCCTACGAGCAGTACTTC
few	TRBV4-1	TRBD2	TRBJ2-2	CASSRSGVNTGELFF	TGCGCCAGCAGCCGGAGCGGGGTGAACACCGGGGAGCTGTTTTTT
.	TRBV12-5	.	TRBJ1-1	CASGLVPLGGGTEAFF	TGTGCTAGTGGTTTGGTACCTTTAGGGGGAGGTACTGAAGCTTTCTTT
.	TRBV11-1	.	TRBJ2-7	CASSLRGREQYF	TGTGCCAGCAGCTTAAGGGGACGGGAGCAGTACTTC
.	TRBV3-1/TRBV3-2	.	TRBJ1-2	CASSQGGGVDGGYTF	TGTGCCAGCAGCCAAGGGGGGGGCGTAGACGGTGGCTACACCTTC
.	TRBV12-3/TRBV12-4	.	TRBJ1-3	CASTVKPGNTIYF	TGTGCCAGCACCGTAAAGCCAGGAAACACCATATATTTT
.	TRBV5-6	.	TRBJ2-7	CASSLWQLGNYEQYF	TGTGCCAGCAGCTTGTGGCAGCTAGGGAACTACGAGCAGTACTTC
.	TRBV2	.	TRBJ1-2	CASSEPGNKNGYTF	TGTGCCAGCAGTGAACCGGGCAACAAGAATGGCTACACCTTC
.	TRBV10-3	.	TRBJ1-2	CAISDKGRSYNYGYTF	TGTGCCATCAGTGATAAGGGACGGAGTTATAACTATGGCTACACCTTC
.	TRBV7-9	.	TRBJ1-6	CASSSDRSSPLHF	TGTGCCAGCAGCTCAGACAGGTCTTCACCCCTCCACTTT
.	TRBV6-5	.	TRBJ1-5	CASSYSGGNQPQHF	TGTGCCAGCAGTTACTCGGGAGGCAATCAGCCCCAGCATTTT
.	TRBV27	.	TRBJ1-6	CASSLYRNNSPLHF	TGTGCCAGCAGTTTATACAGGAATAATTCACCCCTCCACTTT
.	TRBV10-3	TRBD2	TRBJ2-1	CAISESRGGDNEQFF	TGTGCCATCAGTGAGTCTCGCGGGGGAGACAATGAGCAGTTCTTC
.	TRBV4-1	.	TRBJ1-1	CASSHSWDGLTEAFF	TGCGCCAGCAGCCATTCTTGGGACGGGCTCACTGAAGCTTTCTTT
few	TRBV3-1/TRBV3-2	TRBD1	TRBJ1-5	CASSASDRANQPQHF	TGTGCCAGCAGCGCAAGTGACAGGGCCAATCAGCCCCAGCATTTT
once	TRBV9	TRBD1	TRBJ1-1	CASSVGIGTGMTEAFF	TGTGCCAGCAGCGTAGGAATAGGGACAGGGATGACTGAAGCTTTCTTT
.	TRBV5-4	TRBD2	TRBJ2-3	CASSWTSGDTDTQYF	TGTGCCAGCAGCTGGACTAGCGGGGACACAGATACGCAGTATTTT
.	TRBV12-3/TRBV12-4	.	TRBJ1-6	CASSLRGGAPLHF	TGTGCCAGCAGCCTCCGGGGAGGCGCACCCCTCCACTTT